These 24 T cell receptor beta chains were sequenced from one sample in a study of cytomegalovirus exposure and HLA in healthy donors. The PCR used 60 Vbeta and 13 Jbeta primers. The assay was immunoSEQ multiplex PCR, and TCRdb's table has in-frame clones only and misses some. This table holds tens of thousands of clones, approximately 73% found once. Specimen: PBMCs. The source of these receptors is a man aged 50-60 years in good health and CMV-seronegative.

The genes are TRBV30 and TRBJ2-7, with TRBD1 as a possible D gene (6 bases). This CDR3 is built from 16 residues. Trimming cost V 2 bases and J 0 bases, with 17 bases left between them. Germline CDR1 reads GTSNPN; CDR2 reads SVGIG (reference sequence). For the CDR3, the DNA is TGTGCCTGGAGTCGAGCCGGGACAATGTTCTCCTACGAGCAGTACTTC. This gives the protein CAWSRAGTMFSYEQYF.

The gene calls are TRBV30 and TRBJ1-1, with D possibly matching TRBD1 (5 bases). Germline CDR1 reads GTSNPN; CDR2 reads SVGIG (reference sequence). The CDR3 extends over 14 amino acids. V lost 2 bases and J lost 5, with 15 bases in between. The chain's CDR3 is CAWSYGAGRTEAFF. CDR3 DNA: TGTGCCTGGAGTTATGGGGCAGGACGAACTGAAGCTTTCTTT. The complete variable domain, with remaining parts taken from reference TRBV30 and TRBJ1-1, reads SQTIHQWPATLVQPVGSPLSLECTVEGTSNPNLYWYRQAAGRGLQLLFYSVGIGQISSEVPQNLSASRPQDRQFILSSKKLLLSDSGFYLCAWSYGAGRTEAFFGQGTRLTVV.

The J gene is TRBJ1-6, the V gene TRBV6-1; possible D gene TRBD1, 6 bases. Germline V gene data show CDR1 as MNHNS and CDR2 as SASEGT. Trimming pared 4 bases from V and 5 bases from J, leaving 12 bases between. The CDR3 has 15 amino acids. In nucleotides, the CDR3 is TGTGCCAGCAGTGGCCGACAGGATGATAATTCACCCCTCCACTTT. It specifies CASSGRQDDNSPLHF.

This clone has only a few counts. The J gene is TRBJ2-2, the V gene TRBV9, with TRBD1 matching 7 bases. The CDR3 has 16 residues. The trim removed 0 bases at V and 3 bases at J, leaving 5 bases unmatched. The germline V gene has CDR1 SGDLS and CDR2 YYNGEE. The CDR3 loop is CASSVVRDSYTGELFF. In nucleotides, the CDR3 is TGTGCCAGCAGCGTAGTCCGGGACAGCTACACCGGGGAGCTGTTTTTT. The variable domain in full, with the rest retrieved from reference TRBV9 and TRBJ2-2, is DSGVTQTPKHLITATGQRVTLRCSPRSGDLSVYWYQQSLDQGLQFLIQYYNGEERAKGNILERFSAQQFPDLHSELNLSSLELGDSALYFCASSVVRDSYTGELFFGEGSRLTVL.

A single count supports this clone. The rearrangement uses TRBV27 and TRBJ1-1; the D gene is possibly TRBD1 (6 bases). Trimming pared 2 bases from V and 8 bases from J, leaving 18 bases between. CDR3 length equals 15 residues. Per germline, CDR1 MNHEY and CDR2 SMNVEV (reference sequence). The CDR3 sequence is CASSLKPRGAGEAFF. The CDR3 coding sequence is TGTGCCAGCAGTTTAAAACCCCGGGGGGCCGGGGAAGCTTTCTTT.

The chain joins TRBV9 to TRBJ2-7; TRBD1 aligns across 7 bases. Germline trimming cut 4 bases from V and 0 bases from J; bases unmatched to any gene: 7. The CDR3 consists of 15 residues. Germline V gene sequence: CDR1 SGDLS, CDR2 YYNGEE. CDR3 amino acids: CASSLGTASSYEQYF. CDR3 in DNA: TGTGCCAGCAGCCTCGGGACAGCAAGCTCCTACGAGCAGTACTTC.

The sample holds a few counts of this clone. This chain connects TRBV5-1 to TRBJ1-1, with 9 bases fitting TRBD1. Germline CDR1 and CDR2: SGHRS and YFSETQ. J was trimmed by 5 bases and V by 4 bases; bases with no gene match: 12. The CDR3 totals 16 residues. The CDR3 loop reads CASSPSRTGASTEAFF. The CDR3 nucleotides read TGCGCCAGCAGCCCTTCCCGGACAGGGGCAAGTACTGAAGCTTTCTTT. Variable domain in full (rest from reference TRBV5-1 and TRBJ1-1): KAGVTQTPRYLIKTRGQQVTLSCSPISGHRSVSWYQQTPGQGLQFLFEYFSETQRNKGNFPGRFSGRQFSNSRSEMNVSTLELGDSALYLCASSPSRTGASTEAFFGQGTRLTVV.

This rearrangement joins TRBV2 to TRBJ2-5; 7 positions agree with TRBD1. The CDR3 is made up of 15 amino acids. Looked up from germline, CDR1 is SNHLY and CDR2 is FYNNEI. The V gene end was trimmed by 6 bases and the J gene end by 1 base; junction bases not matched to a gene: 8. The CDR3 protein is CASSSFRQGQETQYF. The CDR3 DNA reads as TGTGCCAGCAGCAGCTTTCGACAGGGCCAAGAGACCCAGTACTTC.

In this sample, this clone turned up a few times. The rearrangement joins TRBV7-9 to TRBJ1-1, with TRBD1 matching 10 bases. The V segment lost 2 bases and the J segment 2 bases; nucleotides outside the gene matches: 2. CDR1 and CDR2 from the germline V gene are SEHNR and FQNEAQ (reference sequence). The CDR3 is 15 amino acids. The CDR3 sequence: CASSLWTGGNTEAFF. CDR3 sequence (DNA): TGTGCCAGCAGCTTATGGACAGGGGGAAACACTGAAGCTTTCTTT. The variable domain in full, with the rest retrieved from reference TRBV7-9 and TRBJ1-1, is DTGVSQNPRHKITKRGQNVTFRCDPISEHNRLYWYRQTLGQGPEFLTYFQNEAQLEKSRLLSDRFSAERPKGSFSTLEIQRTEQGDSAMYLCASSLWTGGNTEAFFGQGTRLTVV.

This chain connects TRBV6-6 to TRBJ2-2; possibly TRBD2 for D (5 bases). Trimming cost V 8 bases and J 4 bases, with 5 bases left between them. Germline V gene lookup returns CDR1 MNHNY and CDR2 SVGAGI (reference sequence). This CDR3 spans 11 amino acids. The CDR3 protein is CASEGTGELFF. Here the CDR3 DNA reads TGTGCCAGCGAGGGCACCGGGGAGCTGTTTTTT.

Of note for this clone: One junction end disagrees with the germline gene, perhaps due to a read error. The CDR3 bases are TGTTCCAGCAGCTTTGAACAGGGGGGCTCCGAGGGCACCTTC. It encodes CSSSFEQGGSEGTF. The genes are TRBV7-9 and TRBJ1-2, with TRBD1 matching over 8 bases. Germline CDR1 and CDR2: SEHNR and FQNEAQ (reference sequence). There are 14 residues in the CDR3. Complete variable domain (other parts from reference TRBV7-9 and TRBJ1-2): DTGVSQNPRHKITKRGQNVTFRCDPISEHNRLYWYRQTLGQGPEFLTYFQNEAQLEKSRLLSDRFSAERPKGSFSTLEIQRTEQGDSAMYLCSSSFEQGGSEGTFGSGTRLTVV.

This clone appeared once. The chain combines TRBV6-1 with TRBJ1-1; TRBD1 is a possible D gene (6 bases). The CDR3 is 14 residues long. The V end lost 1 base, the J end lost 8 bases, and 14 bases lay between the germline ends. Germline V lookup: CDR1 MNHNS, CDR2 SASEGT. This CDR3 reads CASSEGPGHLEAFF. The DNA of the CDR3 is TGTGCCAGCAGTGAAGGTCCGGGACATTTGGAAGCTTTCTTT.

The chain couples TRBV9 to TRBJ1-5; D is ambiguous. The CDR3 loop spans 15 amino acids. V was trimmed by 0 bases and J by 0 bases, leaving 7 bases between them. CDR1 and CDR2 from the germline V gene are SGDLS and YYNGEE. DNA of the CDR3: TGTGCCAGCAGCGTAGCAGGATTTAGCAATCAGCCCCAGCATTTT. This translates into CASSVAGFSNQPQHF.

This clone has only a few counts. This chain uses TRBV14 with TRBJ1-1, with D possibly TRBD1 on 6 matching bases. This CDR3 is built from 15 residues. V was shortened by 4 bases and J by 3 bases, with 15 bases between the two germline ends. Germline assignment: CDR1 SGHDN and CDR2 FVKESK. CDR3 nucleotide sequence: TGTGCCAGCAGCCGCTTCAGGGGCGGGTACACTGAAGCTTTCTTT. It yields the protein CASSRFRGGYTEAFF.

The chain links TRBV28 to TRBJ2-5, with D possibly matching TRBD1 (6 bases). Germline CDR1 is MDHEN and CDR2 is SYDVKM. Trimming removed 3 bases at V and 4 bases at J, with 21 bases between. The CDR3 covers 17 residues. CDR3 nucleotide sequence: TGTGCCAGCAGTTTTCCCTTAACAGGGACAATGGGAGAGACCCAGTACTTC. It encodes CASSFPLTGTMGETQYF.

This chain links TRBV2 with TRBJ1-6; 9 bases are shared with TRBD1. Germline assignment: CDR1 SNHLY and CDR2 FYNNEI. The CDR3 is 14 residues long. Trimming cost V 5 bases and J 9 bases; bases outside gene matches: 5. CDR3 sequence: CASSRTGVTSPLHF. DNA for the CDR3: TGTGCCAGCAGTAGGACAGGGGTGACTTCACCCCTCCACTTT.

The sample holds one count of this clone. This rearrangement joins TRBV10-2 to TRBJ2-5; 7 bases align to TRBD2. Trimming at V came to 2 bases and at J to 2 bases, leaving 5 bases not matched to a gene. From germline, CDR1 is WSHSY and CDR2 SAAADI. The CDR3 loop spans 15 amino acids. In DNA, the CDR3 is TGCGCCAGCAGTGAGCCGGGGGGAATACAAGAGACCCAGTACTTC. It is translated as CASSEPGGIQETQYF.

A few counts support this clone. This rearrangement joins TRBV6-6 to TRBJ2-2, with 9 bases fitting TRBD1. CDR1 is MNHNY, CDR2 SVGAGI, per germline (reference sequence). CDR3 length: 14 amino acids. Losses at the gene ends were 5 bases for V and 5 bases for J; bases not matched to a gene: 3. The CDR3 region has the DNA TGTGCCAGCAGTGGGACAGGGATTACCGGGGAGCTGTTTTTT. It translates to CASSGTGITGELFF.

The V gene is TRBV5-1, the J gene TRBJ1-5; maybe TRBD1 (5 bases). This CDR3 region has 14 residues. Germline CDR1 is SGHRS and CDR2 is YFSETQ. The germline V and J ends were trimmed by 3 bases and 3 bases, with 10 bases remaining between them. CDR3 sequence reads: CASSSGGDNQPQHF. Here the CDR3 DNA reads TGCGCCAGCAGCTCCGGGGGTGACAATCAGCCCCAGCATTTT.

Worth noting for this clone: The junction and the germline gene differ at one end; a read error may be behind it. The chain carries TRBV7-9 and TRBJ1-3; no definite D call. The CDR3 covers 12 residues. Per the germline V gene, CDR1 is SEHNR and CDR2 is FQNEAQ (reference sequence). The CDR3 sequence: CSSSLGGDTIYF. The CDR3 nucleotides read TGTTCCAGCAGCTTAGGCGGGGACACCATATATTTT.

This clone occurred a few times. CDR3 coding DNA: TGTGCCAGCAGCGACAGGGTCGACCTCTACGAGCAGTACTTC. It yields the protein CASSDRVDLYEQYF. V gene TRBV2 combines with J gene TRBJ2-7; the match to TRBD1 covers 7 bases. Losses at the gene ends were 6 bases for V and 3 bases for J; bases not matched to a gene: 8. The CDR3 length is 14 residues. Per germline, CDR1 SNHLY and CDR2 FYNNEI.

The V and J genes are TRBV18 and TRBJ2-3; tentatively, D is TRBD2 (6 bases). V dropped 0 bases and J dropped 7 bases, with 11 bases sitting between them. The CDR3 runs 14 residues. The V gene's germline CDR1 is KGHSH and CDR2 LQKENI. In DNA form, the CDR3 reads TGTGCCAGCTCACCACCTGCCGCGGGGTATACGCAGTATTTT. This translates into CASSPPAAGYTQYF.

The chain combines TRBV15 with TRBJ2-6; D is perhaps TRBD1 (5 bases). CDR1 LNHNV and CDR2 YYDKDF come from the germline V gene (reference sequence). The V end was cut by 5 bases, the J end by 0 bases, with 14 bases between. The CDR3 runs to 17 residues. Written as DNA, the CDR3 is TGTGCCACCAGCTTTCTCGCAGGGCCCTCTGGGGCCAACGTCCTGACTTTC. Translation: CATSFLAGPSGANVLTF.

This chain connects TRBV7-9 to TRBJ2-7; 7 bases fit TRBD1. V shed 5 bases and J 6 bases; nucleotides not matched to a gene: 7. This CDR3 has 13 residues. Germline V gene sequence: CDR1 SEHNR, CDR2 FQNEAQ (reference sequence). The CDR3: CASSTRQGREQYF. DNA of the CDR3: TGTGCCAGCAGCACTAGACAGGGACGCGAGCAGTACTTC.